This T cell receptor (beta chain) is from a study of OX40 agonist ivuxolimab in advanced cancers. The table came from immunoSEQ multiplex PCR; TCRdb's copy has only in-frame clones and leaves some out. The sample holds tens of thousands of clones, roughly 86% seen once. The sequence was obtained from an adult with an advanced solid tumor such as melanoma, head and neck, liver or kidney cancer. Here the sequenced sample was CD4+ or CD8+ T cells sorted from blood, taken in a trial of the OX40 agonist ivuxolimab.

The CDR3: CASSQTASGANVLTF. The CDR3 region has the DNA TGTGCCAGTAGCCAGACAGCCTCTGGGGCCAACGTCCTGACTTTC. The chain links TRBV19 to TRBJ2-6; the D gene is possibly TRBD1 (5 bases). In germline, CDR1 is LNHDA, CDR2 SQIVND (reference sequence). This CDR3 comprises 15 residues. Trimming cost V 6 bases and J 0 bases, with 9 bases left between them.